Each of the 19 T cell receptor beta chains below was sequenced from the same sample in a study of identical twins. MiXCR, run by TCRdb on the 5' RACE reads, gives a single entry per CDR3 protein. The sample includes 450,000 or so distinct CDR3 sequences, less than 20% of them seen just once. The sample was naive T cells sorted from blood. Receptors were obtained from a man aged 50-60 years in good health.

The table lists this clonotype with many counts. J is TRBJ2-5 and V is TRBV20-1, with 7 bases that match TRBD2. The CDR3 totals 13 residues. The V gene end was trimmed by 4 bases and the J gene end by 3 bases; junction bases not matched to a gene: 5. Germline loops: CDR1 DFQATT, CDR2 SNEGSKA (reference sequence). CDR3 sequence: CSAKRGLEETQYF. As DNA, the CDR3 is TGCAGTGCTAAGCGGGGCCTAGAAGAGACCCAGTACTTC.

This clonotype was observed a few times. This rearrangement joins TRBV4-3 to TRBJ1-1; D unresolved. The CDR3 consists of 14 residues. Germline lookup yields CDR1 LGHNA and CDR2 YSLEER. V lost 4 bases, J lost 1 base, and 10 bases lay in between. The CDR3 protein is CASSPVGENTEAFF. The CDR3 nucleotides are TGCGCCAGCAGCCCAGTTGGGGAGAACACTGAAGCTTTCTTT.

The chain combines TRBV4-2 with TRBJ1-2, with D unclear. The CDR3 has 15 residues. V gave up 0 bases and J gave up 3 bases, with 11 bases separating them. Germline values: CDR1 LGHNA, CDR2 YNFKEQ. CDR3 DNA: TGTGCCAGCAGCCAAGAAGGGATTGTGGACTATGGCTACACCTTC. Its protein is CASSQEGIVDYGYTF.

This clonotype has more than one count but fewer than ten. The V gene is TRBV5-1, the J gene TRBJ2-1; no reliable D call. The CDR3 is 13 amino acids. Germline V gene sequence: CDR1 SGHRS, CDR2 YFSETQ. Deletions cut 2 bases from V and 7 bases from J, with 10 bases between. CDR3 loop: CASSLSVFNEQFF. The DNA for the CDR3 is TGCGCCAGCAGCTTATCAGTTTTTAATGAGCAGTTCTTC. Using reference TRBV5-1 and TRBJ2-1 for the parts outside the CDR3, the full variable domain is KAGVTQTPRYLIKTRGQQVTLSCSPISGHRSVSWYQQTPGQGLQFLFEYFSETQRNKGNFPGRFSGRQFSNSRSEMNVSTLELGDSALYLCASSLSVFNEQFFGPGTRLTVL.

This clonotype was picked up a small number of times. The V gene is TRBV20-1, the J gene TRBJ2-7, with D perhaps TRBD2 (5 bases). CDR3 length: 14 amino acids. From germline, CDR1 is DFQATT and CDR2 SNEGSKA (reference sequence). The V end lost 7 bases, the J end lost 4 bases, and 20 bases lay between the germline ends. CDR3 DNA sequence: TGCAGTGGACTGCATTTGGCGGGTGGATACGAGCAGTACTTC. Its translation is CSGLHLAGGYEQYF.

The V gene is TRBV27, the J gene TRBJ2-7, with D possibly matching TRBD2 (6 bases). V lost 0 bases to trimming and J lost 2 bases, with 14 bases between them. The CDR3 loop spans 16 amino acids. Per the germline V gene, CDR1 is MNHEY and CDR2 is SMNVEV (reference sequence). Here the CDR3 reads CASSLSQSGVTYEQYF. CDR3 DNA sequence: TGTGCCAGCAGTTTATCCCAGTCGGGGGTAACCTACGAGCAGTACTTC.

The chain is built from TRBV5-1 and TRBJ2-7, with 9 positions matching TRBD1. The CDR3 spans 14 residues. V was clipped by 6 bases and J by 1 base; unmatched bases: 5. The V gene's germline CDR1 is SGHRS and CDR2 YFSETQ. CDR3 nucleotide sequence: TGCGCCAGCAAACAGGGGGCGGGTTCCTACGAGCAGTACTTC. Encoded protein: CASKQGAGSYEQYF.

This clonotype was found many times. This chain joins TRBV20-1 and TRBJ2-5; the match to TRBD1 covers 9 bases. The CDR3 consists of 14 residues. V shed 6 bases and J 6 bases; nucleotides not matched to a gene: 11. CDR1 is DFQATT and CDR2 is SNEGSKA in the germline V gene (reference sequence). This chain's CDR3 is CSATRNRGLQTQYF. The CDR3 DNA reads as TGCAGTGCCACACGGAACAGGGGGCTACAGACCCAGTACTTC.

The chain joins TRBV9 to TRBJ2-3; either TRBD1 or TRBD2 may supply D (5 bases each). Trimming removed 0 bases from V and 6 bases from J, with 14 bases in between. The CDR3 is 15 residues long. The germline gives CDR1 SGDLS, CDR2 YYNGEE. The CDR3 spells CASSVAGSGTDTQYF. The CDR3 DNA is TGTGCCAGCAGCGTAGCTGGTTCAGGGACGGATACGCAGTATTTT.

There are many counts of this clonotype. J is TRBJ2-3 and V is TRBV11-2; tentative D call: TRBD1 (7 bases). Trimming took off 6 bases at V and 3 bases at J, with 16 bases between the two ends. The CDR3 has 15 amino acids. Germline V CDR1 and CDR2: SGHAT, FQNNGV. The CDR3 DNA sequence: TGTGCCAGCAGGTCAGGGGGAGGCCGTACAGATACGCAGTATTTT. Translating gives CASRSGGGRTDTQYF.

This clonotype has a count of ten or more. The chain combines TRBV2 with TRBJ2-5; 8 bases are shared with TRBD1. J lost 5 bases, V lost 6 bases, and 8 bases had no gene match. The CDR3 extends over 14 amino acids. Looked up from germline, CDR1 is SNHLY and CDR2 is FYNNEI. The CDR3 protein is CASRPGQAVETQYF. The CDR3 bases are TGTGCCAGCAGACCGGGACAGGCCGTGGAGACCCAGTACTTC.

This chain uses TRBV12-3 or TRBV12-4 with TRBJ2-7, with 8 positions matching TRBD2. Unmatched junction bases numbered 8, after V lost 2 bases and J lost 2 bases. The CDR3 spans 16 residues. CDR3 in amino acids: CASSLRGTSGAYEQYF. The CDR3 coding sequence is TGTGCCAGCAGTTTAAGAGGAACTAGCGGAGCCTACGAGCAGTACTTC.

The sample holds a few counts of this clonotype. CDR3 region: CASRTVSGRPIYEQYF. DNA for the CDR3: TGTGCCAGCAGGACCGTCAGCGGGAGGCCCATCTACGAGCAGTACTTC. The chain uses TRBV28 and TRBJ2-7; 9 nucleotides match TRBD2. The CDR3 has 16 amino acids. From germline, CDR1 is MDHEN and CDR2 SYDVKM. Losses at the gene ends were 6 bases for V and 3 bases for J; bases not matched to a gene: 12.

This clonotype was picked up a small number of times. The chain employs TRBV29-1 and TRBJ2-2, with 11 bases matching TRBD2. CDR1 and CDR2 (germline): SQVTM, ANQGSEA. This CDR3 spans 15 amino acids. With V trimmed by 7 bases and J by 2 bases, 6 bases remained unmatched. CDR3 region: CSGLGLAGNTGELFF. The CDR3 DNA is TGCAGCGGATTAGGACTAGCGGGTAACACCGGGGAGCTGTTTTTT.

This clonotype was seen a few times. The V gene is TRBV11-2, the J gene TRBJ2-3, with 8 bases that match TRBD2. Germline V gives CDR1 SGHAT, CDR2 FQNNGV. The V gene end was trimmed by 1 base and the J gene end by 6 bases; junction bases not matched to a gene: 12. The CDR3 is 17 residues long. The CDR3: CASSLGDGGAGGDTQYF. The CDR3 coding sequence is TGTGCCAGCAGCTTAGGTGATGGTGGGGCGGGAGGCGATACGCAGTATTTT. The variable domain in full, with the rest retrieved from reference TRBV11-2 and TRBJ2-3, is EAGVAQSPRYKIIEKRQSVAFWCNPISGHATLYWYQQILGQGPKLLIQFQNNGVVDDSQLPKDRFSAERLKGVDSTLKIQPAKLEDSAVYLCASSLGDGGAGGDTQYFGPGTRLTVL.

This clonotype has just a few counts. The chain combines TRBV10-3 with TRBJ2-7; possibly TRBD1 for D (6 bases). Germline CDR1 is ENHRY and CDR2 is SYGVKD. V shed 7 bases and J shed 6 bases, with 13 bases lying between them. This CDR3 is 12 amino acids long. CDR3 in DNA: TGTGCCATCATGAGCCAGGGGCGCGAGCAGTACTTC. Amino acid sequence: CAIMSQGREQYF.

The CDR3 bases are TGTGCCAGCAGAAGTCAACAGGGGTCCTATAATTCACCCCTCCACTTT. It yields the protein CASRSQQGSYNSPLHF. V is TRBV6-1 and J is TRBJ1-6; TRBD1 aligns across 7 bases. CDR3 length equals 16 residues. CDR1 MNHNS and CDR2 SASEGT come from the germline V gene. With 6 bases clipped from V and 1 base from J, the junction kept 6 bases outside the gene matches.

V gene TRBV7-9 combines with J gene TRBJ1-2; 7 bases align to TRBD1. V was pared by 1 base and J by 4 bases, with 6 bases of the junction left unmatched. This CDR3 spans 15 amino acids. CDR1 and CDR2 (germline): SEHNR, FQNEAQ (reference sequence). The DNA for the CDR3 is TGTGCCAGCAGCTTAGGGCAGGGGGAGGCCTATGGCTACACCTTC. Protein sequence: CASSLGQGEAYGYTF.

This clonotype was picked up a small number of times. This chain uses TRBV6-2 or TRBV6-3 with TRBJ2-1; 11 bases align to TRBD2. Germline assignment: CDR1 MNHEY and CDR2 SVGEGT. The CDR3 loop spans 14 amino acids. V dropped 2 bases and J dropped 10; count of bases not matched to a gene: 4. In DNA form, the CDR3 reads TGTGCCAGCAGTTACACATCTAGCGGGAGGGAGCAGTTCTTC. It encodes CASSYTSSGREQFF.